Each of the 28 T cell receptor beta chains below was sequenced from the same sample in a study of response to subunit inactivated influenza vaccine. TCRdb called the RT-PCR reads again in MiXCR, with one record for every CDR3 protein. This sample has 530,000 or so distinct CDR3 sequences, with about 10% found just once. Sequences were derived from PBMCs from blood, sampled on the day of vaccination. All receptors come from a man in his forties or fifties who received an inactivated influenza vaccine.

This clonotype was seen at least ten times. The chain combines TRBV5-1 with TRBJ2-1; TRBD1 matches at 11 bases. Germline CDR1 SGHRS, CDR2 YFSETQ. There are 15 residues in the CDR3. V trimming: 4 bases; J trimming: 6 bases; junction bases outside the gene matches: 6. The CDR3: CASSPRDRGSNEQFF. CDR3 coding DNA: TGCGCCAGCAGCCCAAGGGACAGGGGGTCCAATGAGCAGTTCTTC.

In this sample, this clonotype turned up a few times. V is TRBV15 and J is TRBJ2-2, with D perhaps matching TRBD1 (6 bases). Germline V gene lookup returns CDR1 LNHNV and CDR2 YYDKDF (reference sequence). This CDR3 has 15 amino acids. The V gene lost 1 base and the J gene lost 3 bases, with 9 bases spanning the gap. The chain's CDR3 is CATSRATGHTGELFF. DNA for the CDR3: TGTGCCACCAGCAGAGCAACAGGGCACACCGGGGAGCTGTTTTTT.

This sequence joins TRBV20-1 and TRBJ2-7, with 7 bases lining up with TRBD2. V lost 0 bases to trimming and J lost 0 bases; unmatched junction nucleotides: 11. The CDR3 has 17 residues. Germline V gene sequence: CDR1 DFQATT, CDR2 SNEGSKA (reference sequence). The CDR3 nucleotides read TGCAGTGCTAGAGACCCCGGTGGAGCGGGAAGCTCCTACGAGCAGTACTTC. Translated: CSARDPGGAGSSYEQYF.

This clonotype has at least ten counts. The gene calls are TRBV11-2 and TRBJ2-1, with D perhaps assigned TRBD1 or TRBD2 (6 bases each). The V end was cut by 5 bases, the J end by 3 bases, with 14 bases between. CDR3 length equals 15 residues. Germline CDR1 SGHAT, CDR2 FQNNGV. Written as DNA, the CDR3 is TGTGCCAGCAGCGCCAGCCGGGGGCTCTACAATGAGCAGTTCTTC. Translated: CASSASRGLYNEQFF.

This clonotype was seen only a few times. V is TRBV5-1 and J is TRBJ2-7; the D is unclear. Germline CDR1 and CDR2: SGHRS and YFSETQ. Trimming cost V 4 bases and J 5 bases, with 19 bases left between them. The CDR3 length is 15 residues. CDR3: CASSRLGVEADEQYF. In nucleotides, the CDR3 is TGCGCCAGCAGCCGCTTAGGTGTCGAGGCGGACGAGCAGTACTTC.

This clonotype has more than one count but fewer than ten. V is TRBV4-2 and J is TRBJ2-1, with 11 bases that match TRBD2. CDR1 is LGHNA, CDR2 YNFKEQ, per germline. The CDR3 has 16 residues. With V trimmed by 1 base and J by 6 bases, 5 bases remained unmatched. Here the CDR3 DNA reads TGTGCCAGCAGCCAAGTTACTAGCGGGAGCGGCAATGAGCAGTTCTTC. Residues: CASSQVTSGSGNEQFF.

The chain combines TRBV29-1 with TRBJ1-4, with 7 bases identical to TRBD1. This CDR3 has 13 amino acids. Germline trimming cut 6 bases from V and 16 bases from J; bases unmatched to any gene: 17. CDR1 and CDR2 (germline): SQVTM, ANQGSEA. This CDR3 reads CSVAVTGWGDTFF. CDR3 in DNA: TGCAGCGTCGCGGTGACAGGGTGGGGAGATACGTTTTTT.

This clonotype appeared many times. The rearrangement links TRBV5-1 to TRBJ1-1, with D maybe TRBD1 (6 bases). Germline CDR1 SGHRS, CDR2 YFSETQ. Trimming left V 8 bases short and J 1 base short, with 12 bases between. CDR3 length: 13 residues. CDR3 bases: TGCGCCAGTACCCAGGGGCGGAACACTGAAGCTTTCTTT. Translating it yields CASTQGRNTEAFF.

The sample holds many counts of this clonotype. V and J are TRBV29-1 and TRBJ2-7; 10 bases match TRBD1. This CDR3 is 12 amino acids long. The ends lost 8 bases at V and 8 bases at J; junction bases unmatched: 9. Germline-derived CDR1 and CDR2 are SQVTM and ANQGSEA. CDR3 in DNA: TGCAGCATCCGGGACAGGGGCGCTCAGCAGTACTTC. Encoded protein: CSIRDRGAQQYF.

This clonotype was picked up a small number of times. The rearrangement links TRBV29-1 to TRBJ2-1; 11 bases line up with TRBD2. The CDR3 contains 14 residues. Germline CDR1 is SQVTM and CDR2 is ANQGSEA. The trim removed 4 bases at V and 6 bases at J, leaving 5 bases unmatched. The DNA for the CDR3 is TGCAGCGTTGTAGGTAGCGGGAGGGGCAATGAGCAGTTCTTC. Translating it yields CSVVGSGRGNEQFF.

This rearrangement joins TRBV6-1 to TRBJ2-7, with 8 bases matching TRBD2. The trim removed 11 bases at V and 3 bases at J, leaving 9 bases unmatched. The CDR3 sequence is 13 residues long. Looked up from germline, CDR1 is MNHNS and CDR2 is SASEGT. CDR3 protein: CAGAGAAGYEQYF. For the CDR3, the DNA is TGTGCCGGAGCGGGGGCCGCGGGCTACGAGCAGTACTTC.

The chain links TRBV3-1 to TRBJ2-1; TRBD1 agrees at 8 bases. The trim removed 3 bases at V and 7 bases at J, leaving 17 bases unmatched. The CDR3 consists of 18 residues. CDR1 is LGHDT and CDR2 is YNNKEL in the germline V gene (reference sequence). Here the CDR3 reads CASSHLNAPGQGRNEQFF. As DNA, the CDR3 is TGTGCCAGCAGCCACCTCAACGCTCCTGGACAGGGTAGGAATGAGCAGTTCTTC.

In its sample, this clonotype was seen a few times. The J gene is TRBJ2-4, the V gene TRBV9; TRBD2 aligns across 8 bases. Germline-derived CDR1 and CDR2 are SGDLS and YYNGEE. The CDR3 is made up of 16 amino acids. The trim removed 0 bases at V and 5 bases at J, leaving 7 bases unmatched. CDR3 nucleotide sequence: TGTGCCAGCAGCGTAGATAATAGCGGGACCCAAAACATTCAGTACTTC. Translating gives CASSVDNSGTQNIQYF.

Turning to this clonotype: This may stem from a read error, because a much larger clone lies one nucleotide away. The chain uses TRBV29-1 and TRBJ2-7; maybe TRBD2 (6 bases). Germline V gene data show CDR1 as SQVTM and CDR2 as ANQGSEA. The CDR3 contains 15 residues. Deletions cut 6 bases from V and 2 bases from J, with 20 bases between. The CDR3 DNA reads as TGCAGCGTCACTACGGGACTCACCATCCCCTACGAGCAGTACTTC. This gives the protein CSVTTGLTIPYEQYF.

The chain joins TRBV10-3 to TRBJ1-6; D is ambiguous. This CDR3 has 14 amino acids. Germline V CDR1 and CDR2: ENHRY, SYGVKD. The V end lost 3 bases, the J end lost 7 bases, and 10 bases lay between the germline ends. In DNA form, the CDR3 reads TGTGCCATCAGTGATCGGGTGAGAAATTCACCCCTCCACTTT. Its translation: CAISDRVRNSPLHF.

The chain couples TRBV5-1 to TRBJ1-1; possible D gene TRBD1, 6 bases. CDR3 size: 15 residues. With 0 bases removed from V and 7 bases from J, the gap between germline ends came to 16 bases. Per the germline V gene, CDR1 is SGHRS and CDR2 is YFSETQ. Written as DNA, the CDR3 is TGCGCCAGCAGCTTGGACGTGGGGGGGCACAGTGAAGCTTTCTTT. As protein: CASSLDVGGHSEAFF.

In its sample, this clonotype was seen many times. The CDR3 loop reads CSASTGASTTNEKLFF. DNA for the CDR3: TGCAGTGCTAGTACAGGGGCCTCGACAACTAATGAAAAACTGTTTTTT. This chain joins TRBV20-1 and TRBJ1-4, with TRBD1 identical over 7 bases. The CDR3 contains 16 residues. From germline, CDR1 is DFQATT and CDR2 SNEGSKA (reference sequence). J lost 0 bases, V lost 3 bases, and 7 bases had no gene match.

At least ten counts were recorded for this clonotype. This chain connects TRBV28 to TRBJ2-2; possibly TRBD1 for D (5 bases). V lost 3 bases and J 2 bases, leaving 10 bases between the germline ends. Germline CDR1 is MDHEN and CDR2 is SYDVKM. The CDR3 has 15 residues. The CDR3 is CASSFRQGNTGELFF. CDR3 coding DNA: TGTGCCAGCAGTTTTCGGCAGGGTAACACCGGGGAGCTGTTTTTT.

The chain links TRBV28 to TRBJ2-5; D may match TRBD1 or TRBD2 (6 bases each). V lost 6 bases to trimming and J lost 4 bases, with 15 bases between them. CDR3 length equals 14 residues. CDR1 and CDR2 (germline): MDHEN, SYDVKM. CDR3 bases: TGTGCCAGCAGACCCGACGGGGGCACAGAGACCCAGTACTTC. It encodes CASRPDGGTETQYF.

This clonotype was observed a handful of times. The J gene is TRBJ2-1, the V gene TRBV6-1; TRBD2 might be the D (6 bases). CDR1 MNHNS and CDR2 SASEGT come from the germline V gene. Trimming cost V 6 bases and J 5 bases, with 17 bases left between them. The CDR3 length is 15 residues. CDR3 sequence: CASRGRLVIHNEQFF. CDR3 bases: TGTGCCAGCAGGGGAAGACTAGTGATCCACAATGAGCAGTTCTTC.

This clonotype was recorded a few times. This chain links TRBV15 with TRBJ2-1; the D is unclear. Germline assignment: CDR1 LNHNV and CDR2 YYDKDF (reference sequence). This CDR3 is 13 amino acids long. The V end was cut by 0 bases, the J end by 9 bases, with 9 bases between. CDR3 coding DNA: TGTGCCACCAGCAGAGATAACCAACTTGAGCAGTTCTTC. The encoded protein is CATSRDNQLEQFF.

This clonotype was counted between two and nine times. The chain recombines TRBV7-2 with TRBJ2-3; no firm D call. The CDR3 is 13 amino acids. CDR1 is SGHTA and CDR2 is FQGNSA in the germline V gene. The germline V and J ends were trimmed by 2 bases and 2 bases, with 5 bases remaining between them. The CDR3 loop reads CASSLMPTDTQYF. The CDR3 region has the DNA TGTGCCAGCAGCTTAATGCCCACAGATACGCAGTATTTT.

V usage is TRBV19 and J usage is TRBJ2-7; D is perhaps TRBD1 (6 bases). The CDR3 consists of 15 residues. Looked up from germline, CDR1 is LNHDA and CDR2 is SQIVND (reference sequence). V lost 8 bases to trimming and J lost 0 bases, with 17 bases between them. For the CDR3, the DNA is TGTGCCAGTTCCAAACAGGGCTATAACTCCTACGAGCAGTACTTC. It encodes CASSKQGYNSYEQYF.

This clonotype came up a few times. CDR3 nucleotide sequence: TGTGCCACCAGTGTACAGCGGTCCAATGAGCAGTTCTTC. The encoded protein is CATSVQRSNEQFF. The gene calls are TRBV24-1 and TRBJ2-1, with D tentatively TRBD2 (5 bases). Trimming removed 5 bases at V and 6 bases at J, with 10 bases between. Germline V gene lookup returns CDR1 KGHDR and CDR2 SFDVKD. The CDR3 runs to 13 residues.

To note about this clonotype: A much larger clonotype is one base distant, so this may be a read error. The CDR3 DNA follows: TGTGCCAGCAGCCACTCCTTCTCGGGTATGGAGTCCCAGTACTTC. Translation: CASSHSFSGMESQYF. The V and J genes are TRBV3-1 and TRBJ2-5; D uncertain. Germline V gene lookup returns CDR1 LGHDT and CDR2 YNNKEL (reference sequence). This CDR3 spans 15 amino acids. Trimming cost V 3 bases and J 9 bases, with 20 bases left between them.

The chain carries TRBV20-1 and TRBJ2-7; 9 nucleotides match TRBD2. Looked up from germline, CDR1 is DFQATT and CDR2 is SNEGSKA (reference sequence). This CDR3 comprises 15 residues. Trimming cost V 6 bases and J 5 bases; bases outside gene matches: 14. The CDR3 nucleotides read TGCAGTGCCCACGGTGGACTAGCGCGAGAAAACGAGCAGTACTTC. This encodes CSAHGGLARENEQYF.

The table lists this clonotype with many counts. The genes are TRBV6-6 and TRBJ1-1; no clear D. V lost 6 bases to trimming and J lost 4 bases, with 12 bases between them. Germline V gene data show CDR1 as MNHNY and CDR2 as SVGAGI (reference sequence). This CDR3 has 13 amino acids. The CDR3 DNA sequence: TGTGCCAGCAGCCTTGGGCCCAGCACTGAAGCTTTCTTT. Protein: CASSLGPSTEAFF.

The rearrangement links TRBV24-1 to TRBJ2-1; D possibly corresponds to TRBD2 (6 bases). The CDR3 runs 15 residues. The V and J ends lost 0 bases and 4 bases respectively, with 9 bases between them. The germline V gene has CDR1 KGHDR and CDR2 SFDVKD. CDR3 region: CATSDLVRGYNEQFF. The CDR3 DNA reads as TGTGCCACCAGTGATTTGGTACGGGGGTACAATGAGCAGTTCTTC.